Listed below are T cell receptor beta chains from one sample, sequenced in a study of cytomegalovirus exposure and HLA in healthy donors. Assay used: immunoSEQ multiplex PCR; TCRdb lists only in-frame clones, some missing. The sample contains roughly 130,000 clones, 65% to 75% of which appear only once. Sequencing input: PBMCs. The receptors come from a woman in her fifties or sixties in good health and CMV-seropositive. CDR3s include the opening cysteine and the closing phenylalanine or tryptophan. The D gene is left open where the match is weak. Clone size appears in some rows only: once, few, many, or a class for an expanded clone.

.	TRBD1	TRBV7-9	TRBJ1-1	TGTGCCAGCAGCTCGAGGACAGGGGGCACTGAAGCTTTCTTT	CASSSRTGGTEAFF
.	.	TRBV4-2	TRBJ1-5	TGTGCCAGCAGCCAAGCGACAGGTAGCAATCAGCCCCAGCATTTT	CASSQATGSNQPQHF
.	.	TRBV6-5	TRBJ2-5	TGTGCCAGCAGGACAGGCCAAGAGACCCAGTACTTC	CASRTGQETQYF
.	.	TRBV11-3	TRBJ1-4	TGTGCCAGCAGCTTCGGATGGGGTCAGGACTCGGACAAACTGTTTTTT	CASSFGWGQDSDKLFF
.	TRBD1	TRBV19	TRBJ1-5	TGTGCCAGTAGTCTTCGAGAGGGGGCCCGGCAGCCCCAGCATTTT	CASSLREGARQPQHF
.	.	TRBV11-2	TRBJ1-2	TGTGCCAGCAGCTTAGATCTAGCGGCAGGGCGGGGCTACACCTTC	CASSLDLAAGRGYTF
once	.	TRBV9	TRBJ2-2	TGTGCCAGCAGCTTAAGCCCTCTAAACGGGGAGCTGTTTTTT	CASSLSPLNGELFF
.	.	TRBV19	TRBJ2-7	TGTGCCAGTAGTATAGAAGGGGCCGAGCAGTACTTC	CASSIEGAEQYF
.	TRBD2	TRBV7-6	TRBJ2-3	TGTGCCAGCAGCTTACTCTCTAGCGGGCTCACAGATACGCAGTATTTT	CASSLLSSGLTDTQYF
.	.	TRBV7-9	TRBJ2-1	TGTGCCAGCAGCTCAGCCGAATTAGCGGCATACAATGAGCAGTTCTTC	CASSSAELAAYNEQFF
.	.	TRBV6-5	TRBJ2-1	TGTGCCAGCGGGGCGGGGAGAACTTACAATGAGCAGTTCTTC	CASGAGRTYNEQFF
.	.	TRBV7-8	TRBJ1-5	TGTGCCAGCAGCTTAGGGGAGAATCAGCCCCAGCATTTT	CASSLGENQPQHF
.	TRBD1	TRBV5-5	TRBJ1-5	TGTGCCAGCAGCTTGGGAGGGACAGATAGCAATCAGCCCCAGCATTTT	CASSLGGTDSNQPQHF
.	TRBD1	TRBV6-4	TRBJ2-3	TGTGCCAGCGGAGACAGGGGGGGCACAGATACGCAGTATTTT	CASGDRGGTDTQYF
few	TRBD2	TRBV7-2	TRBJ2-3	TGTGCCAGCAGCCTCGTCCGGGGGGGCCTTACGTATACGCAGTATTTT	CASSLVRGGLTYTQYF
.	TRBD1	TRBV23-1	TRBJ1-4	TGCGCCACCGGACAGGGGGAAAAACTGTTTTTT	CATGQGEKLFF
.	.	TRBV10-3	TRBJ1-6	TGTGCCATCAGTCCAGACACCCAGACTTCACCCCTCCACTTT	CAISPDTQTSPLHF
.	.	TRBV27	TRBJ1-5	TGTGCCAGCAGTTTGGCGGGGGGCCCTCAGCCCCAGCATTTT	CASSLAGGPQPQHF
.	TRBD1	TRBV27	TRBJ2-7	TGTGCCAGCAGTTTCACAGGGGTCGGGAACGAGCAGTACTTC	CASSFTGVGNEQYF
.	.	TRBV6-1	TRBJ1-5	TGTGCCAGCAGTTGGGCAGGGGGCAATCAGCCCCAGCATTTT	CASSWAGGNQPQHF
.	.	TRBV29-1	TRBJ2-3	TGCAGCGTTGATTACCCAGGGAGGGGGGGTGGTACGCAGTATTTT	CSVDYPGRGGGTQYF
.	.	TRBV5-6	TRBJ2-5	TGTGCCAGCAGCTTATACAATAAGACTAGTCGGCGGGAGACCCAGTACTTC	CASSLYNKTSRRETQYF
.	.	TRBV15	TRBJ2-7	TGTGCCACCAGCAGAGATCCGAGCTCCTACGAGCAGTACTTC	CATSRDPSSYEQYF
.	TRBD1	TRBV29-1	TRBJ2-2	TGCAGCACCCGACAGGGGCGGAACACCGGGGAGCTGTTTTTT	CSTRQGRNTGELFF